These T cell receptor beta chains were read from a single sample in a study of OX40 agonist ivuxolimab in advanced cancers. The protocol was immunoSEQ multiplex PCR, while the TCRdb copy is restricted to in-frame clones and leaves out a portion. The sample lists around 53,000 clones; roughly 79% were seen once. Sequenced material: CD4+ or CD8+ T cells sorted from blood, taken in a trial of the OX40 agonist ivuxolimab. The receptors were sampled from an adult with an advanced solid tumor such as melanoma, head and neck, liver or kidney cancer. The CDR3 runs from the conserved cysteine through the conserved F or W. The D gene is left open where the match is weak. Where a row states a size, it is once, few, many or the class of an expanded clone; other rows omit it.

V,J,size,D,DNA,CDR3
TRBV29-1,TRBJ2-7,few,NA,TGCAGCGTTGAAGGCCAGCGGGACGAGCAGTACTTC,CSVEGQRDEQYF
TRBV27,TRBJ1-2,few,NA,TGTGCCAGCAGCACGCGAACTGGTGGCTACACCTTC,CASSTRTGGYTF
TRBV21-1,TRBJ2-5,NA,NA,TGTGCCAGCAGCAAGGGACCGGGCGGTTTAGCGGGGTCCCTAGGACTGGAGACCCAGTACTTC,CASSKGPGGLAGSLGLETQYF
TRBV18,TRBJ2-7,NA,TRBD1,TGTGCCAGCTCACCGATACAGGGGCACGAGCAGTACTTC,CASSPIQGHEQYF
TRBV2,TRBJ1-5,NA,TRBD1,TGTGCCAGCAGTCCGAACGGGGGACAGATCAATCAGCCCCAGCATTTT,CASSPNGGQINQPQHF
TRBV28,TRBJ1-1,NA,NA,TGTGCCAGCAGTCAAGCATGGAGGGGGGCTTTCTTT,CASSQAWRGAFF
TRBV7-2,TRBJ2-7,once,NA,TGTGCCAGCAGCTTAGTGGCAAACGGACAGCTGCAGTACTTC,CASSLVANGQLQYF
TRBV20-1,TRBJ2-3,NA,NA,TGCAGTGTCCAGCGGACAGATACGCAGTATTTT,CSVQRTDTQYF
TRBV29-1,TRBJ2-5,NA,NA,TGCAGCGTTGCCGGGGAAGGGAAGACCCAGTACTTC,CSVAGEGKTQYF
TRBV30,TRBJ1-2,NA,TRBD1,TGTGCCTGGAGTGTAATCGGACAGGGGCTGGGCGGCCACACCTTC,CAWSVIGQGLGGHTF
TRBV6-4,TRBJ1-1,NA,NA,TGTGCCAGCAGTGACGAAGGGGGCACTGAAGCTTTCTTT,CASSDEGGTEAFF
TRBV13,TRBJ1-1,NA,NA,TGTGCCAGCAGCCTCCCCAGGGCTCGGAACACTGAAGCTTTCTTT,CASSLPRARNTEAFF
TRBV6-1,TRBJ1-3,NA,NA,TGTGCCAGCATGGGGGGCTCGACTGGAAACACCATATATTTT,CASMGGSTGNTIYF
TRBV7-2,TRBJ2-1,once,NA,TGTGCCACCGGGGCAAACTCCTACAATGAGCAGTTCTTC,CATGANSYNEQFF
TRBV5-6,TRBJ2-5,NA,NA,TGTGCCACCGCAGTCCTGGGAGGCGGTGGGGGGAGCCAAGAGACCCAGTACTTC,CATAVLGGGGGSQETQYF
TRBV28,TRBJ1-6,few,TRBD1,TGTGCCACCCTCGACAGGGGATCCGTCGGGTTCGGGAATTCACCCCTCCACTTT,CATLDRGSVGFGNSPLHF
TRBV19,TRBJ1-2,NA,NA,TGTGCCAGTAGTACAACCCCAAAAGGGTTGGGCTACACCTTC,CASSTTPKGLGYTF
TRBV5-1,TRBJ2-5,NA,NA,TGCGCCAGCAGCTTCGCAGGCCAAGAGACCCAGTACTTC,CASSFAGQETQYF
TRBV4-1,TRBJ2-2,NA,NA,TGCGCCAGCAGCGCACGGACAGTCGATAGAACCAGGGAGCTGTTTTTT,CASSARTVDRTRELFF
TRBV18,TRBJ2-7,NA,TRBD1,TGTGCCAGCTCACCCCCGGGACAGGGATCCTACGAGCAGTACTTC,CASSPPGQGSYEQYF
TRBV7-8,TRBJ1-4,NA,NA,TGTGCCAGCAGCTTAGATTTGGGGGAAAAACTGTTTTTT,CASSLDLGEKLFF
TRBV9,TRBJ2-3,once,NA,TGTGCCAGCAGCGTAGCTAGTGGCACAGATACGCAGTATTTT,CASSVASGTDTQYF
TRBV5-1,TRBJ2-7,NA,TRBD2,TGCGCCAGCAGCTTGACAGGACGGGAGGACGAGCAGTACTTC,CASSLTGREDEQYF
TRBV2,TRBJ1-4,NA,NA,TGTGCCAGCATTGGAGACCCGGGTGCAAAACTGTTTTTT,CASIGDPGAKLFF
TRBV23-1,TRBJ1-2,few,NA,TGCGCCAGCAGTCCCGCAGGGCCAGCCTATGGCTACACCTTC,CASSPAGPAYGYTF
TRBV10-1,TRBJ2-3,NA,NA,TGCGCCAGCAGTGATTTATCCTTTAATACGCAGTATTTT,CASSDLSFNTQYF
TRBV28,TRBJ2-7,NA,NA,TGTGCCAGCAGTTTAGCAGTTCCCGAAGGGCCGCACTCCTACGAGCAGTACTTC,CASSLAVPEGPHSYEQYF
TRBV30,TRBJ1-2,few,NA,TGTGCCTGGAGTGTAGCGGCTGAGGAGGGCTACACCTTC,CAWSVAAEEGYTF
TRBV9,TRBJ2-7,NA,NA,TGTGCCAGCAGCGATCGTAGGTATCCCTACGAGCAGTACTTC,CASSDRRYPYEQYF
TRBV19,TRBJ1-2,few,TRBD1,TGTGCCAGTAGTTTGACAGGGGACTATGGCTACACCTTC,CASSLTGDYGYTF
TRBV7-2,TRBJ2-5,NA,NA,TGTGCCAGCAGCCCCGATTATCAAGAGACCCAGTACTTC,CASSPDYQETQYF
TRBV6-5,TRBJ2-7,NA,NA,TGTGCCAGCACTGGCCAGGGAAGCGAGCAGTACTTC,CASTGQGSEQYF
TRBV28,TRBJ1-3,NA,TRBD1,TGTGCCAGCAGTCAGACAGGGCTCTTTGGAAACACCATATATTTT,CASSQTGLFGNTIYF
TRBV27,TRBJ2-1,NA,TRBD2,TGTGCCAGCAGTGGGACTAGCCGCTACAATGAGCAGTTCTTC,CASSGTSRYNEQFF
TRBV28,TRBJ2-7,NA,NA,TGTGCCAGCGCCAGAGGGGGGTATACGGACGAGCAGTACTTC,CASARGGYTDEQYF
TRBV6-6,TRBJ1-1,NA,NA,TGTGCCAGCAGTTACTCGAAAGGGAACACTGAAGCTTTCTTT,CASSYSKGNTEAFF
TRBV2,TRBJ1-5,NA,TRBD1,TGTGCCAGCAGGGCTGGACAGGGGGAGGGCAATCAGCCCCAGCATTTT,CASRAGQGEGNQPQHF
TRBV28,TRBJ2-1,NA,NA,TGTGCCAGCAGTTTACAGTGGGAGCAGTTCTTC,CASSLQWEQFF
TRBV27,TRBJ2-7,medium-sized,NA,TGTGCCAGCTCGGGGGCCCCCTACGAGCAGTACTTC,CASSGAPYEQYF
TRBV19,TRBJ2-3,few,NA,TGTGCCAGTAGTATAGACCTCCGAGGTTATAACACAGATACGCAGTATTTT,CASSIDLRGYNTDTQYF
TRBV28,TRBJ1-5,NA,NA,TGTGCCAGCAGGCGGCCAAATCAGCCCCAGCATTTT,CASRRPNQPQHF
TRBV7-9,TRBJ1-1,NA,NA,TGTGCCAGCAGCCCACAAGGGGCCCTAAGGAACACTGAAGCTTTCTTT,CASSPQGALRNTEAFF
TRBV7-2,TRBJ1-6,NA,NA,TGTGCCAGCAGCTTAGCCAGGAATGATAATTCACCCCTCCACTTT,CASSLARNDNSPLHF
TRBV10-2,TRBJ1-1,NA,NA,TGCGCCAGCAGTGCTGGTACCACTGAAGCTTTCTTT,CASSAGTTEAFF
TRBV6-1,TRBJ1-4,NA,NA,TGTGCCAGCAGTGGTACCCGTGGGAATGAAAAACTGTTTTTT,CASSGTRGNEKLFF
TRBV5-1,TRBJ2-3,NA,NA,TGCGCCAGCGGTCAGGGACCTCTTTTCACAGATACGCAGTATTTT,CASGQGPLFTDTQYF
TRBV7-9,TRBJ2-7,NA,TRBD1,TGTGCCAGCAGCGGATTGAGCGGGGACAGGGCCTCCTACGAGCAGTACTTC,CASSGLSGDRASYEQYF
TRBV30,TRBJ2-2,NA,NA,TGTGCCTGGAAGTTCGGGGCGAACACCGGGGAGCTGTTTTTT,CAWKFGANTGELFF
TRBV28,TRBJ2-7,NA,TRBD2,TGTGCCAGCAGTCCGGCTAGCGGCTCCTCCTACGAGCAGTACTTC,CASSPASGSSYEQYF
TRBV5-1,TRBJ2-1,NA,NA,TGCGCCAGCAGCTTGGAGGGATTTTACAATGAGCAGTTCTTC,CASSLEGFYNEQFF